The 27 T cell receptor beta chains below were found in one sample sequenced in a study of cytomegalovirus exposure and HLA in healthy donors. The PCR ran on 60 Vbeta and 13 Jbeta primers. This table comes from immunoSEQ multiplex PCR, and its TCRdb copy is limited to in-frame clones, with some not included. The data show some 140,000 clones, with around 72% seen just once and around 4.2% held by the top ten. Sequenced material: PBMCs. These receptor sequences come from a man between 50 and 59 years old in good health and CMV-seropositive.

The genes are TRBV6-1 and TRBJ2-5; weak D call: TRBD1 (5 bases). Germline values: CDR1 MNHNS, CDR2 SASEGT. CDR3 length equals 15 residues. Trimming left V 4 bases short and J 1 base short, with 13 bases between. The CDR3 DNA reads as TGTGCCAGCAGTGCCCCGACAGTAAGCCAAGAGACCCAGTACTTC. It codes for CASSAPTVSQETQYF.

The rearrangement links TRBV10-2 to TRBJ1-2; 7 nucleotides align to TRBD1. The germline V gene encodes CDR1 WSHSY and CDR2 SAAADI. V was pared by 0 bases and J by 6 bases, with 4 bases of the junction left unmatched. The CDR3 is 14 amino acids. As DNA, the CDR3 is TGCGCCAGCAGTGAGTCGGGCAGGGGGGATGGCTACACCTTC. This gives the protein CASSESGRGDGYTF.

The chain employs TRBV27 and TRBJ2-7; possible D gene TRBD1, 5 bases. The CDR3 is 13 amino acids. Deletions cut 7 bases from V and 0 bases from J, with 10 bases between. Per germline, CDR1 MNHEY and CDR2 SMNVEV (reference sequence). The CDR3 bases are TGTGCCAGCACCGACAGTAACTCCTACGAGCAGTACTTC. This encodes CASTDSNSYEQYF.

CDR3 amino acids: CASSRRTDGSFSNQPQHF. CDR3 nucleotide sequence: TGTGCCAGCTCACGGAGGACGGACGGAAGCTTTAGCAATCAGCCCCAGCATTTT. The chain employs TRBV18 and TRBJ1-5; D remains ambiguous. Trimming removed 4 bases at V and 0 bases at J, with 19 bases between. Germline lookup yields CDR1 KGHSH and CDR2 LQKENI. The CDR3 has 18 residues.

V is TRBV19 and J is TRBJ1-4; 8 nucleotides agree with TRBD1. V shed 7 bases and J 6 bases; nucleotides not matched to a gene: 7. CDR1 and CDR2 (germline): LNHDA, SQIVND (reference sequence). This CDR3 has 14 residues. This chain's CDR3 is CASTPQGADEKLFF. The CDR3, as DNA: TGTGCCAGTACTCCTCAGGGGGCTGATGAAAAACTGTTTTTT. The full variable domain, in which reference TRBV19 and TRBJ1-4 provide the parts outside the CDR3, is DGGITQSPKYLFRKEGQNVTLSCEQNLNHDAMYWYRQDPGQGLRLIYYSQIVNDFQKGDIAEGYSVSREKKESFPLTVTSAQKNPTAFYLCASTPQGADEKLFFGSGTQLSVL.

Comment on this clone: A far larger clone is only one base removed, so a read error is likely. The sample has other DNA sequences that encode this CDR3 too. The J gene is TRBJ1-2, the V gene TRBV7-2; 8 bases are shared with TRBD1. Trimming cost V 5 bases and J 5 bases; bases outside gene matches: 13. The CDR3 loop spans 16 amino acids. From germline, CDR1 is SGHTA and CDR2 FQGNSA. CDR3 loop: CASSQDDPTGDYGYTF. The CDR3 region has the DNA TGTGCCAGCAGCCAAGACGACCCGACAGGGGATTATGGCTACACCTTC.

The CDR3 sequence: CASSSGLAVPEQYF. For the CDR3, the DNA is TGTGCCAGCAGCTCGGGCCTAGCGGTGCCTGAGCAGTACTTC. J is TRBJ2-7 and V is TRBV5-4; the match to TRBD2 covers 7 bases. The CDR3 sequence is 14 residues long. Losses at the gene ends were 3 bases for V and 7 bases for J; bases not matched to a gene: 10. CDR1 and CDR2 (germline): SGHNT, YYREEE (reference sequence).

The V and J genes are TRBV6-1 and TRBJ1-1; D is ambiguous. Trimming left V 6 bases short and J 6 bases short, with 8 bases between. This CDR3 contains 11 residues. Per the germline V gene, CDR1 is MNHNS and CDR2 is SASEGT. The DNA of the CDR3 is TGTGCCAGCAGGGCTTTTGCTGAAGCTTTCTTT. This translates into CASRAFAEAFF.

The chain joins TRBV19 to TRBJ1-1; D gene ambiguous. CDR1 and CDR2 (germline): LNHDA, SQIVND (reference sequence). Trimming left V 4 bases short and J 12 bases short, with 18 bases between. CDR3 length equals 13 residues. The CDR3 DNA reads TGTGCCAGTAGTAACCGGACTCTTAGAGATCCTTTCTTT. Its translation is CASSNRTLRDPFF.

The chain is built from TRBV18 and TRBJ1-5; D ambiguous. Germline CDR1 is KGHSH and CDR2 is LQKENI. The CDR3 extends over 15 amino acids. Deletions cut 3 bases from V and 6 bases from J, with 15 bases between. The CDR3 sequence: CASSPLGGDGQPQHF. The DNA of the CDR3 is TGTGCCAGCTCACCCCTCGGAGGAGACGGTCAGCCCCAGCATTTT.

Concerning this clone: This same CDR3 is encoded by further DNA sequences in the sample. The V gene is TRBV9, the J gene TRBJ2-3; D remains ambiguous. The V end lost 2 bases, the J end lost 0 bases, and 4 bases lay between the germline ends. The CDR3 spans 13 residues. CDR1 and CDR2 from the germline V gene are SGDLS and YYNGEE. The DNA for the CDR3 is TGTGCCAGCAGCGTGTCTAGCACAGATACGCAGTATTTT. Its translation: CASSVSSTDTQYF.

CDR3 DNA: TGCAGCGTTGCCCTGGGGCGATCGAACACCGGGGAGCTGTTTTTT. The encoded protein is CSVALGRSNTGELFF. The chain is built from TRBV29-1 and TRBJ2-2; weak D call: TRBD1 (5 bases). This CDR3 has 15 amino acids. Germline CDR1 SQVTM, CDR2 ANQGSEA. V was pared by 4 bases and J by 0 bases, with 12 bases between.

The CDR3, as DNA: TGTGCCAGCAGACGGCGGGCGGGAGAGGGTCAGCCCCAGCATTTT. It is translated as CASRRRAGEGQPQHF. The chain employs TRBV27 and TRBJ1-5; D gene unclear. Germline lookup yields CDR1 MNHEY and CDR2 SMNVEV (reference sequence). CDR3 size: 15 residues. Trimming stripped 6 bases from V and 6 bases from J, with 18 bases between.

Here the CDR3 reads CAISESRLAYNEQFF. CDR3 DNA: TGTGCCATCAGTGAGTCCCGACTGGCCTACAATGAGCAGTTCTTC. The chain recombines TRBV10-3 with TRBJ2-1, with unresolved D. This CDR3 has 15 amino acids. V lost 0 bases and J lost 2, with 8 bases in between. Germline V gene lookup returns CDR1 ENHRY and CDR2 SYGVKD.

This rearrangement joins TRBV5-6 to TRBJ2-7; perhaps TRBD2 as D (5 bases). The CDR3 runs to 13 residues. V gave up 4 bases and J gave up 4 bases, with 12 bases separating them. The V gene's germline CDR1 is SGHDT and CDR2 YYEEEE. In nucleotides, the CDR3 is TGTGCCAGCAGCCCCCTGGGCGGGTACGAGCAGTACTTC. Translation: CASSPLGGYEQYF.

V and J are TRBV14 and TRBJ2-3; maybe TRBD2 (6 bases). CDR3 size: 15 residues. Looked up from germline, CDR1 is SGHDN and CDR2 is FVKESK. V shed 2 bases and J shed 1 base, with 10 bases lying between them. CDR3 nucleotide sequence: TGTGCCAGCAGCCAACGTGAGCGGGGCACAGATACGCAGTATTTT. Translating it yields CASSQRERGTDTQYF.

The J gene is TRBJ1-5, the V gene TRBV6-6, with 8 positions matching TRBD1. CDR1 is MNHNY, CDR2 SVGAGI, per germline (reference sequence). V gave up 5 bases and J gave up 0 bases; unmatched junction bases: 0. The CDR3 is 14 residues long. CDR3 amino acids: CASSGQGSNQPQHF. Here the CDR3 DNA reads TGTGCCAGCAGTGGACAGGGTAGCAATCAGCCCCAGCATTTT.

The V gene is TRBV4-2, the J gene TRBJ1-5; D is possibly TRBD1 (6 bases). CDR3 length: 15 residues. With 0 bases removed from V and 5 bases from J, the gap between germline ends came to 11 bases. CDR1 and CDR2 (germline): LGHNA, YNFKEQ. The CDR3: CASSQDQQGYQPQHF. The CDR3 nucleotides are TGTGCCAGCAGCCAAGATCAACAGGGCTATCAGCCCCAGCATTTT.

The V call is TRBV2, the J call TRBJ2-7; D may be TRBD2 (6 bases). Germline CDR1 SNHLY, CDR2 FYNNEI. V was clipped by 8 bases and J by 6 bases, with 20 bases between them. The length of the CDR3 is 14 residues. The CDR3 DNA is TGTGCCAGCTACCGGGAGCGCCTCGGAGGCGAGCAGTACTTC. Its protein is CASYRERLGGEQYF.

The CDR3 reads CASSGIRGYGNQPQHF. The CDR3 nucleotides are TGTGCCAGCAGCGGTATCAGGGGATACGGCAATCAGCCCCAGCATTTT. The chain employs TRBV7-8 and TRBJ1-5; maybe TRBD1 (6 bases). CDR3 length equals 16 residues. Germline CDR1 reads SGHVS; CDR2 reads FQNEAQ. The germline V and J ends were trimmed by 5 bases and 2 bases, with 16 bases remaining between them.

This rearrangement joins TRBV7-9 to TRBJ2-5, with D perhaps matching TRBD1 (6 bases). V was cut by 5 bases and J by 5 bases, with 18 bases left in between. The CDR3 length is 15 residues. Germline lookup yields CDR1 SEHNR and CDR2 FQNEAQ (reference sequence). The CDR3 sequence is CASSPVGTIGETQYF. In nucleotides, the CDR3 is TGTGCCAGCAGCCCAGTCGGGACAATCGGGGAGACCCAGTACTTC.

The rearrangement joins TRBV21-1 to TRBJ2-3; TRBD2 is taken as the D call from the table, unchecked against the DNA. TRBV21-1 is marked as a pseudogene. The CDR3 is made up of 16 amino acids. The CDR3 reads CASSKAGGGAEDTQYF. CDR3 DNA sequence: TGTGCCAGCAGCAAAGCGGGCGGGGGGGCCGAGGATACGCAGTATTTT.

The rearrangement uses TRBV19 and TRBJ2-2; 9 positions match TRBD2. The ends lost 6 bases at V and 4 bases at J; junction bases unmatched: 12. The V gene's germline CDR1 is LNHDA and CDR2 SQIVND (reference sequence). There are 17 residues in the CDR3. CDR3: CASSPPGSGRFTGELFF. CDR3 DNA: TGTGCCAGTAGCCCCCCGGGGAGCGGGAGGTTCACCGGGGAGCTGTTTTTT.

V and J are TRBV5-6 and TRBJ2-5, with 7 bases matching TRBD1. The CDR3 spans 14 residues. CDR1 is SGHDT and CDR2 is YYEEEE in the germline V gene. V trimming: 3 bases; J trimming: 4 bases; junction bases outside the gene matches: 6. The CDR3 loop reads CASSSQGVAETQYF. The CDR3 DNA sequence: TGTGCCAGCAGCTCCCAGGGGGTGGCAGAGACCCAGTACTTC.

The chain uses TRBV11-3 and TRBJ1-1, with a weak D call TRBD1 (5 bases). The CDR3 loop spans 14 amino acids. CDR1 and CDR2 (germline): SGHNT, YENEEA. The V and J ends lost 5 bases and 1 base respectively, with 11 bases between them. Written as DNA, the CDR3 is TGTGCCAGCAGCCCCGGAAGGGGGAACACTGAAGCTTTCTTT. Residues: CASSPGRGNTEAFF.

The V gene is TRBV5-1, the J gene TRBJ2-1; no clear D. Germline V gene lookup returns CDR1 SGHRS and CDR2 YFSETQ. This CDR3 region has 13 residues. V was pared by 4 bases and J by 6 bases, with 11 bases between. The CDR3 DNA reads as TGCGCCAGCAGCACGACTGCCGTCAATGAGCAGTTCTTC. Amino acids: CASSTTAVNEQFF. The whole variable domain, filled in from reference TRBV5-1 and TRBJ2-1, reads KAGVTQTPRYLIKTRGQQVTLSCSPISGHRSVSWYQQTPGQGLQFLFEYFSETQRNKGNFPGRFSGRQFSNSRSEMNVSTLELGDSALYLCASSTTAVNEQFFGPGTRLTVL.

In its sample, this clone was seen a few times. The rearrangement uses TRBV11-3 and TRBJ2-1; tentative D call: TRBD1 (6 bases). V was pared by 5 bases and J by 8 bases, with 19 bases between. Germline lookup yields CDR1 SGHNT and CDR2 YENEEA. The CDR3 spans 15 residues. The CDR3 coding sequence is TGTGCCAGCAGCCACTACAGGGTAGAGCCCTATGAGCAGTTCTTC. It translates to CASSHYRVEPYEQFF.